The 2 T cell receptor beta chains presented below share a single source sample, sequenced in a study of tumor and adjacent non-tumor tissue in lung cancer. This sample's RNA came from whole unsorted tissue. A modified ARM-PCR protocol with three rounds of nested PCR amplified TCRbeta. TCRdb re-called the multiplex PCR reads through MiXCR, storing one row per CDR3 protein. Of roughly 67,000 distinct CDR3 sequences in the sample, almost 60% were seen once. The specimen sequenced was lung tumor tissue. These receptors were obtained from a man aged 50 or older with non-small cell lung cancer.

Regarding this clonotype: The junction departs from the called germline gene at one end, perhaps through a read error. V and J are TRBV6-6 and TRBJ2-1; D not certain. Germline CDR1 reads MNHNY; CDR2 reads SVGAGI (reference sequence). This CDR3 has 18 amino acids. CDR3 in DNA: TGTGCCAGCAGTCACCCTTCAGGACCGTCAAGCTCCTACAATAAGCAGTTCTTC. Encoded protein: CASSHPSGPSSSYNKQFF.

This clonotype has just one count. With a much larger clone just one base away, this may be a read error. This rearrangement joins TRBV6-5 to TRBJ2-3; 8 nucleotides match TRBD2. V trimming: 5 bases; J trimming: 2 bases; junction bases outside the gene matches: 9. The CDR3 totals 16 residues. CDR1 is MNHEY, CDR2 SVGAGI, per germline. The CDR3 is CASSTRGGRPTDTQYF. The DNA for the CDR3 is TGTGCCAGCAGTACCCGGGGGGGCCGGCCCACAGATACGCAGTATTTT.